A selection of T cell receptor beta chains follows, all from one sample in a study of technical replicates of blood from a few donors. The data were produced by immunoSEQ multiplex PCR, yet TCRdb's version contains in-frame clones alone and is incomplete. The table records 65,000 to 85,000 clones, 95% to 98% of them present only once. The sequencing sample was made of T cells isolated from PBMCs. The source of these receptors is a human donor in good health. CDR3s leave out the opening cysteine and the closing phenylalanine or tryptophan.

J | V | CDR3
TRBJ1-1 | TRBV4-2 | ASSGQVGLNTEAF
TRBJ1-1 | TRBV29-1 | SVEGAYRGRATEAF
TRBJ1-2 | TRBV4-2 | ASSQGGTAYGYT
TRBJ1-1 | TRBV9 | ASSATLYDRGPEAF
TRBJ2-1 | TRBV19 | ATTQGYNEQF
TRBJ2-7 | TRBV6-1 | ASSGRLAGVYEQY
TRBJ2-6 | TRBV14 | ASSQQGTGANVLT
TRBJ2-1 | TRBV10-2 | ASSVAGDYNEQF
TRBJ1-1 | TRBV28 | ASRGTAQDTEAF
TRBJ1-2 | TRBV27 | ATHRPGGYGYT
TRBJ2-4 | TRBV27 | ASSLSPGTVLPAKNIQY
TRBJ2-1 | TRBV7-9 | ASSFRGNYNEQF
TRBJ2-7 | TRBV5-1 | ASSSGTGSYEQY
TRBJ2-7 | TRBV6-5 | ASSREVAYEQY
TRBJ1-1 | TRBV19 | ATRDRGLNTEAF
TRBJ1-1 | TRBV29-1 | SQNRYQMNTEAF
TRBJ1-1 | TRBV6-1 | ASSDPGQGRTEAF
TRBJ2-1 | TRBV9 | ASSVASSYQGGGQF
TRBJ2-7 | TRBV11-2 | ASSLSPGTVYEQY
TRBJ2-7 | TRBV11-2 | ASSSSDRGDREQY
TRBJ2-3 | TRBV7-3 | ASSLNAQPTDTQY
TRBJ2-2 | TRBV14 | ASSQVAGGLSNTGELF
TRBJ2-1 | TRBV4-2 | ASSPGSSYNEQF
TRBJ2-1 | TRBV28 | ASSFLGERLAYNEQF
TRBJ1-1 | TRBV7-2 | ASRGQGGTEAF
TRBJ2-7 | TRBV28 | ASSLSPTRTFIYEQY
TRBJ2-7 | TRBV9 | ASSPAGDSYEQY
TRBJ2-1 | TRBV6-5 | ASSYAGAEQF
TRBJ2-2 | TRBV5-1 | ASSFAGTGNTGELF
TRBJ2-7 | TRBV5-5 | ASSLGGNQYEQY
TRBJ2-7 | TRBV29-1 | SAGDREKLGQY
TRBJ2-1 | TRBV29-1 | SVAGSYNEQF
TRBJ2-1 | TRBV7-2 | ASSLVAGGLYNEQF
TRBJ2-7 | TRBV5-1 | ASSQTGGGNEQY
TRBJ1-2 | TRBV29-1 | SDIQGRGYT
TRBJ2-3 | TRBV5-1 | ASSLQASSDTQY
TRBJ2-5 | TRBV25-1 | ASSEQQETQY
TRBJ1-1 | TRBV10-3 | AISEERGTEAF
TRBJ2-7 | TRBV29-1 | SVVAGGEEQY
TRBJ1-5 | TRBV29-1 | SVVSDNQPQH
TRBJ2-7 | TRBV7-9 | ASSFGLAGGGDEQY
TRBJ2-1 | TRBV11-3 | ASSLRQGLVGYNEQF
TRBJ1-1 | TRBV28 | ASSLLTRNTEAF
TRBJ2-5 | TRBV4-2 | ASSQDPGRYETQY
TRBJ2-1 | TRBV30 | ACTGTLNEQF
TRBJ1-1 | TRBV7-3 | ASSPILWAGTEAF
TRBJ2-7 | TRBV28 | AAAGGSGRLSAYEQY
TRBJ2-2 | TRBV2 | ASSWDRTGELF
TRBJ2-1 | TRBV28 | ASSLFSASGLLSYNEQF
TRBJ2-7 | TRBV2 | ASTTRAYEQY
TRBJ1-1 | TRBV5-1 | ASSRQTRDTEAF
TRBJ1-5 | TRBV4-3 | ASSQDHIRTGIGSNQPQH
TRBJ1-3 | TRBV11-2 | ASSLEGPYGNTIY